The next 5 T cell receptor beta chains were all read from a single sample in a study of CD8+CD57+ T cells in acquired aplastic anemia (dated by TCRdb to 2016 to 2019). The patients picked for sequencing were ones in whom flow cytometry had shown an expansion of CD8+CD57+ cells. The instrument given in TCRdb is Illumina HiSeq 2000. TCR beta VDJ combination and CDR3 sequence profiling used genomic DNA as the template. In-frame beta chains were kept once TCRdb had trimmed the public reads at Q25 with fastp and called clones with MiXCR. All rows with the same CDR3 protein become a single entry with the most common DNA and genes. The table for this sample lists 170,000 or so distinct CDR3 sequences; more than 60% of them were counted only once. The ten top clones hold 42% of the sample. Sequencing used sorted CD4+, CD8+, or CD8+CD57+ T cells (not recorded which) from PBMCs. Receptors originate from a human donor with aplastic anemia.

CDR3 bases: TGTGCCACCAGCAGAGATACCCCTACAGCCCAAGCTTTCTTT. Its translation: CATSRDTPTAQAFF. The chain carries TRBV15 and TRBJ1-1, with D unresolved. This CDR3 has 14 residues. The germline V gene has CDR1 LNHNV and CDR2 YYDKDF (reference sequence). The V gene lost 0 bases and the J gene lost 9 bases, with 14 bases spanning the gap.

The rearrangement links TRBV2 to TRBJ1-5; D is uncertain. Germline CDR1 reads SNHLY; CDR2 reads FYNNEI. The V gene lost 4 bases and the J gene lost 5 bases, with 9 bases spanning the gap. The CDR3 runs to 13 residues. The CDR3 DNA follows: TGTGCCAGCAGTGCGTCAGGAGATCAGCCCCAGCATTTT. Translated: CASSASGDQPQHF.

The chain carries TRBV2 and TRBJ1-1, with D unclear. The V and J ends lost 1 base and 6 bases respectively, with 6 bases between them. The CDR3 spans 12 residues. Germline V gene sequence: CDR1 SNHLY, CDR2 FYNNEI. The DNA of the CDR3 is TGTGCCAGCAGTGAAGGGAGATCTGAAGCTTTCTTT. Protein product: CASSEGRSEAFF.

This clonotype was counted only a few times. J is TRBJ1-2 and V is TRBV19; perhaps TRBD1 as D (6 bases). This CDR3 is 16 amino acids long. Germline V gene lookup returns CDR1 LNHDA and CDR2 SQIVND (reference sequence). The ends were cut back, 7 bases at V and 6 bases at J, with 24 bases in the middle. The CDR3 loop is CASMVDGGGSDHGYTF. CDR3 nucleotides: TGTGCCAGTATGGTTGACGGAGGGGGAAGCGACCATGGCTACACCTTC. The full variable domain, completed using reference TRBV19 and TRBJ1-2, is DGGITQSPKYLFRKEGQNVTLSCEQNLNHDAMYWYRQDPGQGLRLIYYSQIVNDFQKGDIAEGYSVSREKKESFPLTVTSAQKNPTAFYLCASMVDGGGSDHGYTFGSGTRLTVV.

The chain has TRBV5-1 and TRBJ2-7; D is unclear. This CDR3 has 14 amino acids. V lost 0 bases to trimming and J lost 3 bases, with 10 bases between them. Germline V CDR1 and CDR2: SGHRS, YFSETQ. The DNA of the CDR3 is TGCGCCAGCAGCTTGGAGGGATCCGGCTACGAGCAGTACTTC. This sequence encodes CASSLEGSGYEQYF.